This T cell receptor beta chain is drawn from a study of Tregs in tolerant kidney transplant recipients. The wider study: CD4+CD25+CD127- cells came from approximately 3-day belatacept mixed lymphocyte reactions, some with approximately five-day graft donor restimulation.

The assay was immunoSEQ multiplex PCR, and TCRdb's table has in-frame clones only and misses some. The sample has roughly 40,000 clones, over 95% seen once; the top ten hold approximately 0.41%. A note on this clone: Its antigen is not identified.

This clonotype was sampled from a human donor in good health. Sample: Tregs from blood cultured with allogeneic cells.

Here the CDR3 reads CASSPELAFIYF. The CDR3 DNA sequence: TGTGCCAGCTCACCCGAACTAGCATTTATTTATTTT. This chain joins TRBV18 and TRBJ2-3; the D gene is possibly TRBD2 (6 bases). Germline assignment: CDR1 KGHSH and CDR2 LQKENI. The CDR3 loop spans 12 amino acids. Trimming took off 3 bases at V and 15 bases at J, with 16 bases between the two ends.